The 9 T cell receptor beta chains in this list originate from one sample, sequenced in a study of control samples from healthy donors and cancer patients. Libraries were prepared by immunoSEQ multiplex PCR; TCRdb keeps only in-frame clonotypes and omits some of them. Of 180,000 or so clones in the sample, about nine tenths were seen once. Sequencing used blood. The receptors here all came from a woman younger than 45 in good health.

The genes are TRBV15 and TRBJ1-2; D is possibly TRBD1 (5 bases). The CDR3 sequence is 14 residues long. The germline V gene encodes CDR1 LNHNV and CDR2 YYDKDF (reference sequence). Deletions cut 0 bases from V and 4 bases from J, with 9 bases between. In DNA form, the CDR3 reads TGTGCCACCAGCAGAGATCCCCAGGGCTATGGCTACACCTTC. Translated, it gives CATSRDPQGYGYTF.

This clone was recorded once. V usage is TRBV24-1 and J usage is TRBJ1-4, with D uncertain. This CDR3 has 14 residues. V was clipped by 2 bases and J by 8 bases, with 11 bases between them. Germline V gene sequence: CDR1 KGHDR, CDR2 SFDVKD. CDR3 loop: CATSDSRGGEKLFF. The CDR3 DNA follows: TGTGCCACCAGTGATTCCCGGGGAGGGGAAAAACTGTTTTTT.

V is TRBV5-1 and J is TRBJ1-1; TRBD1 matches at 8 bases. Per the germline V gene, CDR1 is SGHRS and CDR2 is YFSETQ. The CDR3 spans 15 residues. The trim removed 4 bases at V and 1 base at J, leaving 6 bases unmatched. DNA of the CDR3: TGCGCCAGCAGCACAAAGACAGGGGAGAACACTGAAGCTTTCTTT. Its translation is CASSTKTGENTEAFF.

This chain links TRBV6-5 with TRBJ2-4; 7 bases fit TRBD1. Per the germline V gene, CDR1 is MNHEY and CDR2 is SVGAGI. With V trimmed by 5 bases and J by 6 bases, 1 base remained unmatched. The CDR3 sequence is 12 residues long. CDR3 region: CASSPGGNIQYF. CDR3 nucleotides: TGTGCCAGCAGTCCAGGGGGAAACATTCAGTACTTC.

The table lists this clone with a count of one. The rearrangement links TRBV7-9 to TRBJ2-4; D is ambiguous. Germline V gene sequence: CDR1 SEHNR, CDR2 FQNEAQ (reference sequence). The CDR3 extends over 16 amino acids. V dropped 3 bases and J dropped 0 bases, with 12 bases sitting between them. CDR3 sequence (DNA): TGTGCCAGCAGCTTGTGGTTTGGTATAGCCAAAAACATTCAGTACTTC. Its translation: CASSLWFGIAKNIQYF.

The chain uses TRBV6-1 and TRBJ2-7, with D unclear. V lost 2 bases and J 6 bases, leaving 5 bases between the germline ends. This CDR3 is built from 11 residues. Germline lookup yields CDR1 MNHNS and CDR2 SASEGT. The CDR3 nucleotides read TGTGCCAGCAGTGAAAGGGCCGAGCAGTACTTC. Amino acid sequence: CASSERAEQYF.

The chain combines TRBV27 with TRBJ1-6, with D perhaps TRBD1 (5 bases). The CDR3 is made up of 14 amino acids. CDR1 and CDR2 (germline): MNHEY, SMNVEV (reference sequence). Trimming took 5 bases from V and 6 from J, leaving 11 bases between them. CDR3 sequence (DNA): TGTGCCAGCAGTGCGGGACTTACTAATTCACCCCTCCACTTT. This sequence encodes CASSAGLTNSPLHF.

The V gene is TRBV6-5, the J gene TRBJ1-5, with TRBD1 matching 7 bases. V shed 5 bases and J 3 bases; nucleotides not matched to a gene: 1. In germline, CDR1 is MNHEY, CDR2 SVGAGI. The CDR3 is made up of 13 amino acids. CDR3 bases: TGTGCCAGCAGTACAGGGGTCAATCAGCCCCAGCATTTT. It encodes CASSTGVNQPQHF.

This clone has a single count. J is TRBJ2-1 and V is TRBV7-9, with D possibly being TRBD1 (6 bases). CDR1 SEHNR and CDR2 FQNEAQ come from the germline V gene (reference sequence). Trimming removed 5 bases at V and 8 bases at J, with 16 bases between. The CDR3 has 14 amino acids. CDR3 sequence reads: CASSPSQGLDEQFF. DNA for the CDR3: TGTGCCAGCAGCCCATCTCAGGGGTTAGATGAGCAGTTCTTC.